This T cell receptor (beta chain) comes out of a study of T cells after somatic rescue of genetic block. The assay was immunoSEQ multiplex PCR, and TCRdb's table has in-frame clones only and misses some. The sample lists 7,500 or so clones; around 80% were seen once. This CDR3 has 13 residues. Germline lookup yields CDR1 SGHAT and CDR2 FQNNGV. V dropped 1 base and J dropped 9 bases, with 12 bases sitting between them. The chain uses TRBV11-2 and TRBJ1-1; no definite D call. This sequence was found in a boy between 10 and 17 years old. Sequenced material: peripheral blood mononuclear cells (PBMCs). CDR3 coding DNA: TGTGCCAGCAGCTTAGTACCCGGGAGTAAAGCTTTCTTT. This translates into CASSLVPGSKAFF.